Reported below is one TCR beta chain. A second PCR of about 6 to 11 cycles used a sample-barcoded 5' primer and a J-beta primer mix. TCRdb itself ran the 5' RACE reads through MiXCR, one entry per CDR3 protein. The repertoire consists of about 1.6 million distinct CDR3 sequences, with approximately 32% occurring once and the leading ten covering 10% to 12%. This entry belongs to a study of blood T cells in healthy people across ages. V was shortened by 2 bases and J by 0 bases, with 10 bases between the two germline ends. This CDR3 region has 15 residues. CDR1 is LNHDA, CDR2 SQIVND, per germline (reference sequence). Donors were systemically healthy Caucasian individuals from Russia aged roughly 6 to 90 years. Each individual donor underwent a draw of about 11 milliliters of peripheral blood.

The TCR comes from a woman aged 25 to 39 in good health. Material: blood. The chain combines TRBV19 with TRBJ1-2, with TRBD1 as a possible D gene (5 bases). The CDR3 DNA follows: TGTGCCAGTAGTATAACTGCGACAGCTAACTATGGCTACACCTTC. Its protein is CASSITATANYGYTF. Full variable domain (remainder filled in from reference TRBV19 and TRBJ1-2): DGGITQSPKYLFRKEGQNVTLSCEQNLNHDAMYWYRQDPGQGLRLIYYSQIVNDFQKGDIAEGYSVSREKKESFPLTVTSAQKNPTAFYLCASSITATANYGYTFGSGTRLTVV.